The clone carrying this T cell receptor (beta chain) showed up just a few times. The data stem from a study of blood T cell repertoires in COVID-19. As processed by the authors: Counts of nucleated cells, estimated from reference gene primer amplification, were obtained. Some clones are missing from TCRdb's copy, which holds only in-frame ones; the method was immunoSEQ multiplex PCR. V and J calls and clone size are those listed in that table; D and trimming were worked out from the DNA. This table has around 150,000 clones, approximately 86% appearing once. The CDR3 extends over 14 amino acids. Germline V lookup: CDR1 MNHEY, CDR2 SVGAGI. The V end lost 5 bases, the J end lost 1 base, and 11 bases lay between the germline ends.

The clonotype originates from an older woman with active or convalescent COVID-19. The source material was peripheral blood. The rearrangement links TRBV6-5 to TRBJ1-1; weak D call: TRBD1 (6 bases). As DNA, the CDR3 is TGTGCCAGCAGTAAACAGGGATCGAACACTGAAGCTTTCTTT. This sequence encodes CASSKQGSNTEAFF.